This T cell receptor (beta chain) was identified during a study of T cells in localized non-small cell lung cancer. Study-wide results and caveats: The tumor had only one region sequenced, so heterogeneity remains possible. Uninvolved adjacent lung showed higher T cell clonality than tumor. Blood T cell density predicted longer survival; adjacent-lung clonality, shorter.

This CDR3 region has 15 residues. With 7 bases clipped from V and 3 bases from J, the junction kept 6 bases outside the gene matches. The V gene's germline CDR1 is SGHVS and CDR2 FQNEAQ. A word on this clone: Its antigen is not identified.

The method was immunoSEQ multiplex PCR; TCRdb's version includes in-frame clones alone and lacks a portion of them. The data show 15,000 to 20,000 clones, with over 75% seen just once and 30% held by the top ten. The sequenced sample was peripheral blood, obtained before any cancer treatment. The clonotype was recovered from an older male donor with stage I lung adenocarcinoma. This rearrangement joins TRBV7-8 to TRBJ2-6, with 7 bases identical to TRBD1. CDR3 region: CASNLQGSGANVLTF. CDR3 DNA: TGTGCCAGCAACCTACAGGGGAGTGGGGCCAACGTCCTGACTTTC.